The T cell receptor beta chain under discussion was sequenced for a study of blood T cell repertoires in COVID-19. Across the study: The United States, Italy and Spain provided the acute and convalescent COVID-19 samples. T cells, B-cell-depleted T cells, or PBMCs provided the cDNA or gDNA that served as material.

Original analysis: It was from reference gene primer amplification that nucleated cell counts were estimated. Method: immunoSEQ multiplex PCR; TCRdb's copy keeps in-frame clones and lacks some. V and J calls and clone size follow that table, whereas D and trimming were derived from the DNA. The data show 180,000 or so clones, with approximately 85% seen just once and under 3.5% held by the top ten. Sequencing input: peripheral blood. The receptor was isolated from a man in his 60s with acute or convalescent COVID-19.

For the CDR3, the DNA is TGTGCCAGCAGTTTATCGGGGAATCAGCCCCAGCATTTT. The encoded protein is CASSLSGNQPQHF. The V and J genes are TRBV28 and TRBJ1-5; D gene uncertain. The CDR3 is 13 residues long. V lost 1 base and J lost 4, with 5 bases in between. Germline V gives CDR1 MDHEN, CDR2 SYDVKM.